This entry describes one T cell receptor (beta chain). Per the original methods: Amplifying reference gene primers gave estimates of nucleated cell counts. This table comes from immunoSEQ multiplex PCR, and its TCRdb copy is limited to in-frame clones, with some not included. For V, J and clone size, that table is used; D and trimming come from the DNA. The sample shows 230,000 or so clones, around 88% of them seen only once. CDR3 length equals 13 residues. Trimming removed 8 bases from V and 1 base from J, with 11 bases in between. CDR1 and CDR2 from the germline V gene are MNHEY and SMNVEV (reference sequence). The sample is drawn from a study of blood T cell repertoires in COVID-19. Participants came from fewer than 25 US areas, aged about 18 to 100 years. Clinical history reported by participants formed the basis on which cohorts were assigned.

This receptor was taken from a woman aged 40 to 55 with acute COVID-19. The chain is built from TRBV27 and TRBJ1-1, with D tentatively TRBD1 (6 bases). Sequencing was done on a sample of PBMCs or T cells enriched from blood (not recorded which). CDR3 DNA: TGTGCCAGCCTAGGGGGGGCGAACACTGAAGCTTTCTTT. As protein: CASLGGANTEAFF.